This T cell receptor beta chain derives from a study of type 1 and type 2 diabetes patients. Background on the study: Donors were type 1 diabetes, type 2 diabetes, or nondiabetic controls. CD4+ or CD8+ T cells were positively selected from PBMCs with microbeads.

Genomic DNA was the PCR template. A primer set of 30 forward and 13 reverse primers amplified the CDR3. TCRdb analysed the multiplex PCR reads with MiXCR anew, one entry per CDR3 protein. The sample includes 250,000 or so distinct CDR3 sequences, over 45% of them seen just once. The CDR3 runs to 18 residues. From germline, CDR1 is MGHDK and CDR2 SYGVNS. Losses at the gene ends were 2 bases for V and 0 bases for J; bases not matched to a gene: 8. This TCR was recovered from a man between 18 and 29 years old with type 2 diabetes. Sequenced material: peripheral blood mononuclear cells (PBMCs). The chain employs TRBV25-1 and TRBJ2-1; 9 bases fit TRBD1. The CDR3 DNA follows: TGTGCCAGCAGTGAAAACCCATTGGGACAGGGCTCCTACAATGAGCAGTTCTTC. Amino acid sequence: CASSENPLGQGSYNEQFF.